This T cell receptor (beta chain) was retrieved from a study of T cell responses to AZD1222 COVID-19 vaccine. Study-wide results and limits: The study identified only five to seven AZD1222 recipients as seropositive at baseline. Nearly half of unique spike-specific TCRs reportedly avoided B.1.351 and B.1.1.7 mutated regions. Every sample of the repertoires postdated the peak T cell response.

As concerns this clone: The antigen is not known.

Clones were sequenced by immunoSEQ multiplex PCR, and TCRdb holds only the in-frame ones, with some missing. Among about 120,000 clones, under 90% were seen once, and the ten largest hold roughly 7.7%. V was clipped by 7 bases and J by 7 bases, with 14 bases between them. The germline V gene has CDR1 SNHLY and CDR2 FYNNEI. The CDR3 has 14 amino acids. This specimen consisted of peripheral blood, obtained on day 0 of AZD1222 vaccination. This clonotype was obtained from an adult in good health. V is TRBV2 and J is TRBJ1-6; weak D call: TRBD1 (5 bases). The CDR3 DNA reads as TGTGCCAGCATCCCGAGACGGGGGAATTCACCCCTCCACTTT. Amino acid sequence: CASIPRRGNSPLHF.